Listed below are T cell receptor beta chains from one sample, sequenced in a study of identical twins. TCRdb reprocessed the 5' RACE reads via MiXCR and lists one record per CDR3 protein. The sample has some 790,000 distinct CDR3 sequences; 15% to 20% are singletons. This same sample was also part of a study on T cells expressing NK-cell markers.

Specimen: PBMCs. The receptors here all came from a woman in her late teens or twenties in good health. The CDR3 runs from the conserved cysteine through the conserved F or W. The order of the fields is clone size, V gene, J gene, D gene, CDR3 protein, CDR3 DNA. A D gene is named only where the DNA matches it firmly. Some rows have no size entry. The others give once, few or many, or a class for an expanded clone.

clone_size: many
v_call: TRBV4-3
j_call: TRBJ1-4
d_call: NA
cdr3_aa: CASSPMGNTNEKLFF
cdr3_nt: TGCGCCAGCAGCCCGATGGGGAACACTAATGAAAAACTGTTTTTT

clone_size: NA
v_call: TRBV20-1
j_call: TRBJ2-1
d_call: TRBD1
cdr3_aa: CSARPGQGYNEQFF
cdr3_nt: TGCAGTGCTAGACCGGGACAGGGCTACAATGAGCAGTTCTTC

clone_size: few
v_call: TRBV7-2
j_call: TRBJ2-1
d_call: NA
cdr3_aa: CASSLASFHNEQFF
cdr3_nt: TGTGCCAGCAGCTTAGCGAGTTTCCACAATGAGCAGTTCTTC

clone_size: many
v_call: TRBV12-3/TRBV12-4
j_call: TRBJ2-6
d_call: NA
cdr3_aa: CASTRGSGANVLTF
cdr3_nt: TGTGCCAGCACTCGAGGCTCTGGGGCCAACGTCCTGACTTTC

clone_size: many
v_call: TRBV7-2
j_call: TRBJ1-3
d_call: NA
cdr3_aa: CASSLGRSSGNTIYF
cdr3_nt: TGTGCCAGCAGCCTGGGACGGTCCTCTGGAAACACCATATATTTT

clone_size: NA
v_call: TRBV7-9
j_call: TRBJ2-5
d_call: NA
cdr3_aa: CATPKPGHQETQYF
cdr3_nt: TGTGCCACCCCCAAACCGGGACACCAAGAGACCCAGTACTTC

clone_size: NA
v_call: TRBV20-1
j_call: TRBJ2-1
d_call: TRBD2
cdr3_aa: CSATSGRAYNEQFF
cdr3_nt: TGCAGTGCCACAAGCGGGAGGGCCTACAATGAGCAGTTCTTC

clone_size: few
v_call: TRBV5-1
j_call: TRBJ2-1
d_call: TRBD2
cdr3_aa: CASSYPSGSNEQFF
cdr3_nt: TGCGCCAGCAGCTACCCTAGCGGGAGCAATGAGCAGTTCTTC

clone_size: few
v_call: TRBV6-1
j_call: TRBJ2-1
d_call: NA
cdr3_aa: CASGHLRRVDEQFF
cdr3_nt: TGTGCCAGCGGACACCTTAGACGTGTCGATGAGCAGTTCTTC

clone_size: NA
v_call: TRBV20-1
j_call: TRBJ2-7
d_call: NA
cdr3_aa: CSAQDRAGMHYEQYF
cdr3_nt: TGCAGTGCTCAAGATAGAGCGGGCATGCACTACGAGCAGTACTTC

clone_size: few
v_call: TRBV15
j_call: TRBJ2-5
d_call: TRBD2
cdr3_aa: CATSSATSGVQETQYF
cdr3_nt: TGTGCCACCAGCAGCGCGACTAGCGGGGTACAAGAGACCCAGTACTTC

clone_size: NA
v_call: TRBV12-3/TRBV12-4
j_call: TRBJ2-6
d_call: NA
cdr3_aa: CASGLFGANVLTF
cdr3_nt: TGTGCCAGCGGCTTATTTGGGGCCAACGTCCTGACTTTC

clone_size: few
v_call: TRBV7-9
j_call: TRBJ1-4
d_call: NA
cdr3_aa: CASTFANEKLFF
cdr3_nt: TGTGCCAGCACCTTTGCTAATGAAAAACTGTTTTTT

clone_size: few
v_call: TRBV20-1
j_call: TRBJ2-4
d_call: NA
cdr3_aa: CSAKDTAKNIQYF
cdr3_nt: TGCAGTGCTAAGGACACAGCCAAAAACATTCAGTACTTC

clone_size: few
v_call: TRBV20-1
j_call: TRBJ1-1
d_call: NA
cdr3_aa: CSARDVGRANTEAFF
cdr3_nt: TGCAGTGCTAGAGATGTGGGCAGGGCGAACACTGAAGCTTTCTTT

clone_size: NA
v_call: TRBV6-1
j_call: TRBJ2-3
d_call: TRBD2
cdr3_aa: CASKGLAGASDTQYF
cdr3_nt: TGTGCCAGCAAGGGACTAGCGGGGGCCTCAGATACGCAGTATTTT

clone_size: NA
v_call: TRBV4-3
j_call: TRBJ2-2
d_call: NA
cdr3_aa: CASSKAPWRGELFF
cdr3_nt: TGCGCCAGCAGCAAGGCCCCTTGGCGAGGGGAGCTGTTTTTT

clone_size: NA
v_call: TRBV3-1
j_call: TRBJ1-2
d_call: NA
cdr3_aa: CASSQVGNKGYTF
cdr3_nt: TGTGCCAGCAGCCAAGTCGGAAATAAAGGCTACACCTTC

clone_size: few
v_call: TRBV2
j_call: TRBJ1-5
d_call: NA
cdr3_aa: CASSEVRGDQPQHF
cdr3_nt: TGTGCCAGCAGTGAGGTGAGGGGCGACCAGCCCCAGCATTTT

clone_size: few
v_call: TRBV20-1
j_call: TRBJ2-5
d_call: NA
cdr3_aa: CSARDGAGGGETQYF
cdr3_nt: TGCAGTGCTAGAGATGGGGCAGGGGGAGGAGAGACCCAGTACTTC

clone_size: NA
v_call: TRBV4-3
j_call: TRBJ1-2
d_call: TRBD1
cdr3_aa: CASSHATGGNYGYTF
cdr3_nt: TGCGCCAGCAGCCACGCGACAGGGGGCAACTATGGCTACACCTTC

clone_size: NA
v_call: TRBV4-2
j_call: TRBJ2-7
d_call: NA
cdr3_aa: CASSQDSPEQYF
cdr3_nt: TGTGCCAGCAGCCAAGATTCCCCCGAGCAGTACTTC

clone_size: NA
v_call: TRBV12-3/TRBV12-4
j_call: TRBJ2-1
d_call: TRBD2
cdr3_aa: CASSFREAGGNEQFF
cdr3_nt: TGTGCCAGCAGTTTCCGGGAGGCGGGTGGGAATGAGCAGTTCTTC

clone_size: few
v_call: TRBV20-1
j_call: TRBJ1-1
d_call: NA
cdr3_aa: CSARQWGITEAFF
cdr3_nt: TGCAGTGCCCGACAATGGGGTATCACTGAAGCTTTCTTT

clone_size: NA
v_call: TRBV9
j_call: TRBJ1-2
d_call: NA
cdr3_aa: CASSVAEGFGYGYTF
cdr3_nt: TGTGCCAGCAGCGTAGCAGAGGGGTTCGGCTATGGCTACACCTTC

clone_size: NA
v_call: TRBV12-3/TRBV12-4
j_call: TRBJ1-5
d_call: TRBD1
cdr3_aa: CASSPDRGLNQPQHF
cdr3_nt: TGTGCCAGCAGTCCTGACAGGGGCCTTAATCAGCCCCAGCATTTT

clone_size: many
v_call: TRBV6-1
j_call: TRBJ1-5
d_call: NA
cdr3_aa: CASSLGRAGEPQHF
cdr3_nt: TGTGCCAGCAGCCTTGGACGGGCAGGCGAGCCCCAGCATTTT

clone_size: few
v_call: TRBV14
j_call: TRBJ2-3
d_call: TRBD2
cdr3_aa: CASSQDQRESDTQYF
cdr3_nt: TGTGCCAGCAGCCAAGATCAGCGGGAGTCAGATACGCAGTATTTT

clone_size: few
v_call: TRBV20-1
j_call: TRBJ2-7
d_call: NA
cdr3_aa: CSAKTAYEQYF
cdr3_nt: TGCAGTGCTAAGACAGCATACGAGCAGTACTTC

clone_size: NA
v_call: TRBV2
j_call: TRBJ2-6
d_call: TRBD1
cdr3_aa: CASSSGQGTGANVLTF
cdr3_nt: TGTGCCAGCAGTTCGGGACAGGGAACTGGGGCCAACGTCCTGACTTTC

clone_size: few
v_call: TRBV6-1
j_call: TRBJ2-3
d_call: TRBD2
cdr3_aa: CASSRVGTSGGGDTQYF
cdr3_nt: TGTGCCAGCAGTAGGGTCGGGACTAGCGGGGGAGGAGATACGCAGTATTTT

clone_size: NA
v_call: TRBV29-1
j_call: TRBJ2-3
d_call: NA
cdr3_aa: CSVGGRGGGTGTQYF
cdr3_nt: TGCAGCGTTGGAGGCCGCGGGGGGGGGACAGGGACGCAGTATTTT

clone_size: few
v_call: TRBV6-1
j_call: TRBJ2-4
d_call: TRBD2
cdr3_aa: CASRSTSGGTDIQYF
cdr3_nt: TGTGCCAGCAGATCGACTAGCGGGGGAACGGACATTCAGTACTTC

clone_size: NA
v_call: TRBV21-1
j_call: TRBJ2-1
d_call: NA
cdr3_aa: CASSKGLAGDEQFF
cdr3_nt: TGTGCCAGCAGCAAGGGACTAGCGGGGGATGAGCAGTTCTTC

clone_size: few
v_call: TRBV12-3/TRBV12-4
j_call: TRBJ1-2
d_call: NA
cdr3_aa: CASSSTATYGYTF
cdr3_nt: TGTGCCAGCAGTTCGACTGCGACCTATGGCTACACCTTC

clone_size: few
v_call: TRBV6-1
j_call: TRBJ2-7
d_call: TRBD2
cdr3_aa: CASSTGLAHEQYF
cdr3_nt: TGTGCCAGCAGTACGGGACTAGCCCACGAGCAGTACTTC

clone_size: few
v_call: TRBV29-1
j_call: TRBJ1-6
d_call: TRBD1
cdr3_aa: CSAGDSYNSPLHF
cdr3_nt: TGCAGCGCCGGGGACAGCTATAATTCACCCCTCCACTTT

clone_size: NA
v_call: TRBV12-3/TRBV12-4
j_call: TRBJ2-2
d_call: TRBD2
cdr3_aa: CASSWTRTGELFF
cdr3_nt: TGTGCCAGCAGTTGGACTAGAACCGGGGAGCTGTTTTTT

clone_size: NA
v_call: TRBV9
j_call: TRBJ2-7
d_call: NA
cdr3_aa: CASSPGGPSYEQYF
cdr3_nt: TGTGCCAGCAGCCCCGGGGGACCATCCTACGAGCAGTACTTC

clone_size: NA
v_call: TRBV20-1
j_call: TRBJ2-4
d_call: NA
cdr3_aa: CSTLDSKAKNIQYF
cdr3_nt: TGCAGTACGTTGGACTCCAAAGCCAAAAACATTCAGTACTTC

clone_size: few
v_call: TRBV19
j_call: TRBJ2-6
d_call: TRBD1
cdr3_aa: CARLRGDSNHSGANVLTF
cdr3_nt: TGTGCCCGACTCCGAGGGGACAGCAACCACTCTGGGGCCAACGTCCTGACTTTC

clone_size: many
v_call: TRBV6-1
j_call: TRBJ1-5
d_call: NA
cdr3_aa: CASSEQGHQPQHF
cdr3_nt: TGTGCCAGCAGTGAACAGGGGCATCAGCCCCAGCATTTT

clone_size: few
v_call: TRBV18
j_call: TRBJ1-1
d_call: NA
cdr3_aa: CASSPPETELLAFF
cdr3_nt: TGTGCCAGCTCACCACCGGAGACCGAGCTTTTAGCTTTCTTT

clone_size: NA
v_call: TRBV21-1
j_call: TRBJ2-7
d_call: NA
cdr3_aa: CASRTTYYYEQYF
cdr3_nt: TGTGCCAGCAGAACCACCTACTACTACGAGCAGTACTTC

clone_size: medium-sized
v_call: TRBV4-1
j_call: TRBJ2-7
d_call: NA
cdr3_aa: CASSQEAGAGYEQYF
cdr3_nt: TGCGCCAGCAGCCAAGAGGCCGGGGCTGGCTACGAGCAGTACTTC

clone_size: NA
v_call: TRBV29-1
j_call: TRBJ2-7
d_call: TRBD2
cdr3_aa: CSVGGTSGGSSYEQYF
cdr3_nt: TGCAGCGTTGGAGGGACTAGCGGGGGAAGCTCCTACGAGCAGTACTTC

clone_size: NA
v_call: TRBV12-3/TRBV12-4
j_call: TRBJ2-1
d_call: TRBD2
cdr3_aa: CASSLGGSYGDEQFF
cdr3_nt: TGTGCCAGCAGTTTGGGCGGGAGCTACGGGGATGAGCAGTTCTTC

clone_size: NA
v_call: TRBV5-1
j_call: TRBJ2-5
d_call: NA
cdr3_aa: CASKWTLYQETQYF
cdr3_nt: TGCGCCAGCAAGTGGACTTTGTACCAAGAGACCCAGTACTTC

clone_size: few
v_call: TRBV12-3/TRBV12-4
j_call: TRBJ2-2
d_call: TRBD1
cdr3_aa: CASSPSIDRGLNTGELFF
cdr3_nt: TGTGCCAGCAGTCCCTCTATCGACAGGGGGCTGAACACCGGGGAGCTGTTTTTT

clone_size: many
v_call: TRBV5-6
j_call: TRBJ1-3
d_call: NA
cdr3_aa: CASSSGTTTIYF
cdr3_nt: TGTGCCAGCAGCTCGGGAACGACGACCATATATTTT

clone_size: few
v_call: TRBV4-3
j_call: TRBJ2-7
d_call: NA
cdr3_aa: CASSQHLGSAYEQYF
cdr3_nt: TGCGCCAGCAGCCAGCACCTCGGCAGCGCCTACGAGCAGTACTTC

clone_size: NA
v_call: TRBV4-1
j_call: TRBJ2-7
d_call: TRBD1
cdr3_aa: CASSQVAGAGGEGQYF
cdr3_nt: TGCGCCAGCAGCCAAGTTGCCGGGGCAGGGGGAGAAGGGCAGTACTTC

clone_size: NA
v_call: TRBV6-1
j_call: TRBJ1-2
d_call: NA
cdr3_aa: CASSEAGPSDYTF
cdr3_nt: TGTGCCAGCAGTGAGGCAGGACCCAGTGACTACACCTTC

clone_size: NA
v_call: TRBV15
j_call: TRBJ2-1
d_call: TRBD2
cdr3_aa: CATSRTYVTSGRSGVEQFF
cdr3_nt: TGTGCCACCAGCAGAACGTATGTGACTAGCGGGAGATCGGGGGTTGAGCAGTTCTTC

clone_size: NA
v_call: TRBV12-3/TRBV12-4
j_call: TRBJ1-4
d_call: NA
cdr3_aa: CASRPPGRNNEKLFF
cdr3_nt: TGTGCCAGCAGGCCTCCGGGACGAAATAATGAAAAACTGTTTTTT